The 27 T cell receptor beta chains below were found in one sample sequenced in a study of T cell changes during pregnancy in multiple sclerosis. Clones were sequenced by immunoSEQ multiplex PCR, and TCRdb holds only the in-frame ones, with some missing. The data contain about 22,000 clones, about 90% of them singletons. This specimen consisted of CD8+ T cells from peripheral blood mononuclear cells, obtained after pregnancy. The receptors originated from a female donor with multiple sclerosis, enrolled in a pregnancy study.

This chain joins TRBV5-4 and TRBJ2-3; 11 nucleotides align to TRBD1. The germline CDR1 and CDR2 sequences are SGHNT and YYREEE (reference sequence). Trimming removed 6 bases from V and 4 bases from J; junction bases left unmatched: 4. This CDR3 contains 14 residues. CDR3 in DNA: TGTGCCAGCACCATGGGACAGGGGGCAGATACGCAGTATTTT. It codes for CASTMGQGADTQYF.

V and J are TRBV5-1 and TRBJ2-1; 7 nucleotides line up with TRBD2. Germline loops: CDR1 SGHRS, CDR2 YFSETQ. V lost 4 bases and J lost 7; bases outside the gene matches: 5. The CDR3 runs to 13 residues. The CDR3 sequence: CASSRNGGNEQFF. The CDR3 nucleotides read TGCGCCAGCAGCCGGAACGGGGGGAATGAGCAGTTCTTC.

The CDR3 DNA follows: TGTGCCAGCAGACCGTGGACAGGGGGCCACGATGAGCAGTTCTTC. It specifies CASRPWTGGHDEQFF. The rearrangement uses TRBV2 and TRBJ2-1; 11 bases line up with TRBD1. The trim removed 6 bases at V and 8 bases at J, leaving 9 bases unmatched. The CDR3 spans 15 residues. CDR1 is SNHLY and CDR2 is FYNNEI in the germline V gene. Filled out from reference TRBV2 and TRBJ2-1, the complete variable domain reads EPEVTQTPSHQVTQMGQEVILRCVPISNHLYFYWYRQILGQKVEFLVSFYNNEISEKSEIFDDQFSVERPDGSNFTLKIRSTKLEDSAMYFCASRPWTGGHDEQFFGPGTRLTVL.

The chain is built from TRBV19 and TRBJ1-2; D is possibly TRBD1 (6 bases). The V end lost 4 bases, the J end lost 8 bases, and 11 bases lay between the germline ends. The CDR3 runs 12 residues. Germline V gene lookup returns CDR1 LNHDA and CDR2 SQIVND (reference sequence). CDR3 coding DNA: TGTGCCAGTAGTACAACAGGGTACGGCTACACCTTC. Translating gives CASSTTGYGYTF.

The count of this clone is one. DNA of the CDR3: TGCGCCAGCAGCCAAGAAGATGGCGGGACAGGGGGCTACGAGCAGTACTTC. This translates into CASSQEDGGTGGYEQYF. J is TRBJ2-7 and V is TRBV4-1; 11 bases map to TRBD1. Germline values: CDR1 MGHRA, CDR2 YSYEKL. With 0 bases clipped from V and 3 bases from J, the junction kept 7 bases outside the gene matches. The CDR3 has 17 amino acids.

The chain employs TRBV6-4 and TRBJ2-3; TRBD2 matches at 13 bases. V was pared by 5 bases and J by 5 bases, with 4 bases of the junction left unmatched. The germline CDR1 and CDR2 sequences are MRHNA and SNTAGT. The CDR3 is 15 residues long. The CDR3 is CASSRTSGSGDTQYF. The CDR3 DNA reads as TGTGCCAGCAGTCGGACTAGCGGGAGTGGAGATACGCAGTATTTT.

The rearrangement joins TRBV6-6 to TRBJ2-7; tentatively, D is TRBD1 (5 bases). V was cut by 0 bases and J by 4 bases, with 16 bases left in between. The CDR3 sequence is 16 residues long. Germline-derived CDR1 and CDR2 are MNHNY and SVGAGI (reference sequence). CDR3 bases: TGTGCCAGCAGTTACTCAACAGGTACCCCTGTTTACGAGCAGTACTTC. Translation gives CASSYSTGTPVYEQYF.

The chain uses TRBV7-9 and TRBJ2-3; the D is unclear. Deletions cut 2 bases from V and 5 bases from J, with 5 bases between. The CDR3 covers 12 residues. CDR1 and CDR2 from the germline V gene are SEHNR and FQNEAQ (reference sequence). The CDR3 DNA sequence: TGTGCCAGCAGCTTAACAAGAGATACGCAGTATTTT. Its protein product is CASSLTRDTQYF.

V gene TRBV19 combines with J gene TRBJ1-5, with D unresolved. Trimming removed 8 bases at V and 5 bases at J, with 13 bases between. The CDR3 sequence is 13 residues long. Per germline, CDR1 LNHDA and CDR2 SQIVND (reference sequence). CDR3: CASLGGYHQPQHF. The CDR3 DNA is TGTGCCAGTCTGGGAGGATACCATCAGCCCCAGCATTTT.

The chain uses TRBV7-2 and TRBJ1-5, with D perhaps TRBD1 (5 bases). The CDR3 extends over 15 amino acids. Germline CDR1 SGHTA, CDR2 FQGNSA. V was shortened by 4 bases and J by 0 bases, with 10 bases between the two germline ends. This CDR3 reads CASSWTLYSNQPQHF. The CDR3 DNA reads TGTGCCAGCAGCTGGACACTATATAGCAATCAGCCCCAGCATTTT.

This chain uses TRBV6-1 with TRBJ2-7; D is perhaps TRBD2 (6 bases). Germline-derived CDR1 and CDR2 are MNHNS and SASEGT. The CDR3 loop spans 15 amino acids. V was pared by 2 bases and J by 3 bases, with 14 bases between. The CDR3 DNA reads as TGTGCCAGCAGTGAATCCCCGGGAGACAGCTACGAGCAGTACTTC. This encodes CASSESPGDSYEQYF.

This clone was seen only once. The V call is TRBV4-3, the J call TRBJ2-1; D is possibly TRBD2 (5 bases). Between the trimmed V and J ends, which lost 0 bases and 1 base, there was a span of 13 bases. Germline CDR1 and CDR2: LGHNA and YSLEER. The CDR3 has 17 amino acids. CDR3 DNA: TGCGCCAGCAGCCAAGATCTGAGGAGCGGATCCTACAATGAGCAGTTCTTC. Protein: CASSQDLRSGSYNEQFF.

The chain recombines TRBV19 with TRBJ1-1; 8 nucleotides align to TRBD1. V trimming: 5 bases; J trimming: 10 bases; junction bases outside the gene matches: 12. The length of the CDR3 is 14 residues. The germline V gene encodes CDR1 LNHDA and CDR2 SQIVND (reference sequence). The CDR3 is CASSYDLTGEGAFF. The CDR3 nucleotides read TGTGCCAGTAGTTATGACCTGACAGGGGAGGGAGCTTTCTTT. The entire variable domain, with the rest obtained from reference TRBV19 and TRBJ1-1, is as follows: DGGITQSPKYLFRKEGQNVTLSCEQNLNHDAMYWYRQDPGQGLRLIYYSQIVNDFQKGDIAEGYSVSREKKESFPLTVTSAQKNPTAFYLCASSYDLTGEGAFFGQGTRLTVV.

V is TRBV27 and J is TRBJ2-1; 8 nucleotides line up with TRBD2. CDR3 length: 16 residues. The J segment lost 10 bases and the V segment lost 5 bases, leaving 16 bases of the junction unmatched. CDR1 and CDR2 from the germline V gene are MNHEY and SMNVEV (reference sequence). The chain's CDR3 is CASSPSAGEGPWEQFF. The CDR3 DNA is TGTGCCAGCAGTCCATCAGCGGGAGAGGGACCTTGGGAGCAGTTCTTC.

V and J are TRBV5-6 and TRBJ1-2; D remains ambiguous. The CDR3 is 16 amino acids. Trimming pared 0 bases from V and 0 bases from J, leaving 12 bases between. Germline V gives CDR1 SGHDT, CDR2 YYEEEE. The CDR3 loop reads CASSLVGAESNYGYTF. CDR3 sequence (DNA): TGTGCCAGCAGCTTGGTAGGAGCGGAATCTAACTATGGCTACACCTTC.

The chain recombines TRBV27 with TRBJ2-1; possibly TRBD2 for D (6 bases). The V end was cut by 5 bases, the J end by 9 bases, with 11 bases between. The CDR3 runs to 12 residues. Germline lookup yields CDR1 MNHEY and CDR2 SMNVEV (reference sequence). CDR3 bases: TGTGCCAGCAGTCCTTTGCGGGGTGAGCAGTTCTTC. As protein: CASSPLRGEQFF.

This clone was observed once. The chain combines TRBV27 with TRBJ2-2; 13 positions agree with TRBD2. The CDR3 runs 16 residues. The germline gives CDR1 MNHEY, CDR2 SMNVEV (reference sequence). After removal of 5 bases from V and 1 base from J, the junction contained 1 base not matched to a gene. For the CDR3, the DNA is TGTGCCAGCAGTCGGACTAGCGGGAGGAACACCGGGGAGCTGTTTTTT. Protein sequence: CASSRTSGRNTGELFF.

This rearrangement joins TRBV9 to TRBJ2-1, with 10 positions matching TRBD2. V lost 3 bases to trimming and J lost 6 bases; unmatched junction nucleotides: 18. This CDR3 is 19 amino acids long. Germline V gene sequence: CDR1 SGDLS, CDR2 YYNGEE. The CDR3 DNA reads TGTGCCAGCAGCGCCTCGGCTAGCGGGAGCAGGCATAGTTCCAATGAGCAGTTCTTC. It encodes CASSASASGSRHSSNEQFF.

The genes are TRBV4-1 and TRBJ2-7, with 9 positions matching TRBD2. Trimming removed 1 base from V and 4 bases from J; junction bases left unmatched: 8. The CDR3 spans 16 residues. Germline V gives CDR1 MGHRA, CDR2 YSYEKL. The CDR3 DNA sequence: TGCGCCAGCAGCCAAGGCTTAGCGGGAGCCCCTTACGAGCAGTACTTC. Translation: CASSQGLAGAPYEQYF.

The chain has TRBV6-1 and TRBJ1-5; 7 nucleotides line up with TRBD1. With 3 bases clipped from V and 3 bases from J, the junction kept 5 bases outside the gene matches. Germline values: CDR1 MNHNS, CDR2 SASEGT. The CDR3 spans 15 residues. The CDR3 DNA sequence: TGTGCCAGCAGTGATCTCGGGACAGCCAATCAGCCCCAGCATTTT. The encoded protein is CASSDLGTANQPQHF.

V gene TRBV5-1 combines with J gene TRBJ1-2; weak D call: TRBD1 (6 bases). The CDR3 covers 14 residues. Trimming took off 2 bases at V and 2 bases at J, with 10 bases between the two ends. Germline CDR1 is SGHRS and CDR2 is YFSETQ. This CDR3 is CASSFLTGNYGYTF. DNA for the CDR3: TGCGCCAGCAGCTTCCTGACAGGCAACTATGGCTACACCTTC. Full variable domain (outside the CDR3, taken from reference TRBV5-1 and TRBJ1-2): KAGVTQTPRYLIKTRGQQVTLSCSPISGHRSVSWYQQTPGQGLQFLFEYFSETQRNKGNFPGRFSGRQFSNSRSEMNVSTLELGDSALYLCASSFLTGNYGYTFGSGTRLTVV.

This clone was seen more than once but under ten times. This sequence joins TRBV29-1 and TRBJ1-1; D may be TRBD1 (5 bases). The CDR3 spans 14 residues. Per the germline V gene, CDR1 is SQVTM and CDR2 is ANQGSEA. Trimming removed 6 bases from V and 2 bases from J, with 16 bases in between. CDR3 protein: CSVPYGGRNTEAFF. The CDR3 nucleotides read TGCAGCGTACCCTACGGGGGGAGAAACACTGAAGCTTTCTTT.

The CDR3 sequence is CASSHTGTSLLMEQFF. As DNA, the CDR3 is TGTGCCAGCAGCCACACCGGGACTAGCTTATTAATGGAACAGTTCTTC. The chain carries TRBV27 and TRBJ2-1, with 9 bases fitting TRBD2. Germline CDR1 is MNHEY and CDR2 is SMNVEV (reference sequence). The CDR3 is made up of 16 amino acids. Losses at the gene ends were 6 bases for V and 13 bases for J; bases not matched to a gene: 19.

The CDR3 DNA follows: TGTGCCAGCAGCTTGACAGGCTCGGGCACTGAAGCTTTCTTT. It codes for CASSLTGSGTEAFF. The chain combines TRBV5-4 with TRBJ1-1; D is perhaps TRBD1 (5 bases). Per the germline V gene, CDR1 is SGHNT and CDR2 is YYREEE (reference sequence). The CDR3 is made up of 14 amino acids. V lost 1 base and J 4 bases, leaving 11 bases between the germline ends.

The V and J genes are TRBV15 and TRBJ1-1; D is possibly TRBD1 (5 bases). With 4 bases removed from V and 5 bases from J, the gap between germline ends came to 11 bases. Germline V gene lookup returns CDR1 LNHNV and CDR2 YYDKDF (reference sequence). This CDR3 has 13 residues. CDR3 bases: TGTGCCACCAGCACAGGGCGGTGGACTGAAGCTTTCTTT. Its protein is CATSTGRWTEAFF.

The rearrangement uses TRBV11-2 and TRBJ2-1; 10 nucleotides match TRBD2. Germline CDR1 reads SGHAT; CDR2 reads FQNNGV. CDR3 length equals 19 residues. V lost 1 base, J lost 7 bases, and 16 bases stayed unmatched. CDR3 loop: CASSLAGTQREGPWNEQFF. CDR3 DNA: TGTGCCAGCAGCTTAGCCGGAACCCAGCGGGAGGGACCATGGAATGAGCAGTTCTTC.

The rearrangement uses TRBV7-2 and TRBJ1-1; D unclear. V lost 3 bases to trimming and J lost 1 base, with 6 bases between them. The CDR3 covers 13 residues. CDR1 is SGHTA, CDR2 FQGNSA, per germline. The CDR3 bases are TGTGCCAGCAGCTTGAGTCAGAACACTGAAGCTTTCTTT. Residues: CASSLSQNTEAFF.